These 30 T cell receptor beta chains originate from one sample sequenced in a study of blood T cell repertoires in COVID-19. The assay was immunoSEQ multiplex PCR, and TCRdb's table has in-frame clones only and misses some. The sample lists about 89,000 clones; 87% were seen once. Sequenced material: peripheral blood. The receptors here all came from a male donor with acute or convalescent COVID-19.

The chain is built from TRBV10-3 and TRBJ1-2, with 10 bases identical to TRBD1. Germline values: CDR1 ENHRY, CDR2 SYGVKD. Trimming cost V 5 bases and J 3 bases; bases outside gene matches: 3. This CDR3 is 14 amino acids long. In nucleotides, the CDR3 is TGTGCCATCAGTCTCGGACAGGGGGACTATGGCTACACCTTC. It codes for CAISLGQGDYGYTF.

On this clone: An end of the junction differs from the germline gene, which may be a read error. The rearrangement joins TRBV5-1 to TRBJ1-4; 10 bases agree with TRBD1. CDR1 and CDR2 from the germline V gene are SGHRS and YFSETQ. This CDR3 region has 15 residues. The CDR3 loop reads CASSLVGQGPEELFF. The CDR3 nucleotides read TGCGCCAGCAGCTTGGTGGGACAGGGGCCTGAAGAACTGTTTTTT.

The chain links TRBV2 to TRBJ1-1, with 7 bases matching TRBD1. This CDR3 contains 16 residues. V lost 0 bases to trimming and J lost 5 bases; unmatched junction nucleotides: 9. Germline-derived CDR1 and CDR2 are SNHLY and FYNNEI. The DNA of the CDR3 is TGTGCCAGCAGTGAAGCCTTCCGACAGGGAAGGACTGAAGCTTTCTTT. This codes for CASSEAFRQGRTEAFF.

The chain joins TRBV20-1 to TRBJ2-7; TRBD1 is a possible D gene (5 bases). V dropped 4 bases and J dropped 6 bases, with 10 bases sitting between them. This CDR3 has 11 amino acids. Looked up from germline, CDR1 is DFQATT and CDR2 is SNEGSKA (reference sequence). CDR3 coding DNA: TGCAGTGCTAACGCAGGGCCCGAGCAGTACTTC. It yields the protein CSANAGPEQYF.

The chain joins TRBV2 to TRBJ1-2; D gene ambiguous. The germline V gene encodes CDR1 SNHLY and CDR2 FYNNEI. V dropped 2 bases and J dropped 5 bases, with 6 bases sitting between them. This CDR3 is built from 12 residues. DNA of the CDR3: TGTGCCAGCAGTGAAAACACATATGGCTACACCTTC. It translates to CASSENTYGYTF. Using reference TRBV2 and TRBJ1-2 for the parts outside the CDR3, the full variable domain is EPEVTQTPSHQVTQMGQEVILRCVPISNHLYFYWYRQILGQKVEFLVSFYNNEISEKSEIFDDQFSVERPDGSNFTLKIRSTKLEDSAMYFCASSENTYGYTFGSGTRLTVV.

The gene calls are TRBV5-5 and TRBJ2-7; TRBD1 aligns across 8 bases. Trimming took 1 base from V and 2 from J; bases not matched to a gene: 5. CDR1 is SGHKS and CDR2 is YYEKEE in the germline V gene (reference sequence). This CDR3 comprises 15 residues. The CDR3 nucleotides read TGTGCCAGCAGCTTGTATGGGACAGGAGCCTACGAGCAGTACTTC. Translation gives CASSLYGTGAYEQYF.

This sequence joins TRBV7-2 and TRBJ1-4; 7 bases are shared with TRBD1. Germline V CDR1 and CDR2: SGHTA, FQGNSA. V was clipped by 5 bases and J by 5 bases; unmatched bases: 8. This CDR3 has 15 amino acids. The CDR3 protein is CASSPPGQPNEKLFF. The CDR3 nucleotides read TGTGCCAGCAGCCCCCCGGGACAGCCCAATGAAAAACTGTTTTTT.

This clone was found once. The chain carries TRBV2 and TRBJ1-2, with 9 bases aligning to TRBD1. The germline V gene has CDR1 SNHLY and CDR2 FYNNEI. This CDR3 region has 15 residues. Losses at the gene ends were 6 bases for V and 1 base for J; bases not matched to a gene: 6. In nucleotides, the CDR3 is TGTGCCAGCAGCGCGACAGGGGGAGGTAACTATGGCTACACCTTC. It translates to CASSATGGGNYGYTF.

This clone was seen just once. J is TRBJ2-6 and V is TRBV14; the D gene is possibly TRBD2 (6 bases). The CDR3 runs 16 residues. Trimming took 3 bases from V and 0 from J, leaving 9 bases between them. Germline loops: CDR1 SGHDN, CDR2 FVKESK. CDR3 DNA sequence: TGTGCCAGCAGCCAGACTAGATTCTCTGGGGCCAACGTCCTGACTTTC. Translated, it gives CASSQTRFSGANVLTF.

The chain links TRBV9 to TRBJ1-5; D is unresolved. V lost 0 bases and J lost 7, with 11 bases in between. The CDR3 contains 14 residues. The V gene's germline CDR1 is SGDLS and CDR2 YYNGEE. DNA for the CDR3: TGTGCCAGCAGCGTAGATATCGGGTCGCAGCCCCAGCATTTT. Its translation is CASSVDIGSQPQHF.

This chain links TRBV6-2 or TRBV6-3 with TRBJ2-7; a weak D match, TRBD1 (6 bases). This CDR3 has 13 amino acids. V lost 6 bases to trimming and J lost 3 bases, with 12 bases between them. The germline V gene has CDR1 MNHEY and CDR2 SVGEGT. In nucleotides, the CDR3 is TGTGCCAGCAGCCGGACAGCCAACTACGAGCAGTACTTC. Its protein product is CASSRTANYEQYF.

The chain recombines TRBV11-1 with TRBJ1-1; D gene unclear. Germline V CDR1 and CDR2: SGHAT, FQDESV (reference sequence). The V end was cut by 5 bases, the J end by 11 bases, with 18 bases between. The CDR3 has 13 amino acids. The DNA for the CDR3 is TGTGCCAGCAGCCCTCGGCGGACTGCGGCCGCTTTCTTT. Translation gives CASSPRRTAAAFF.

The chain combines TRBV25-1 with TRBJ2-3, with 8 bases fitting TRBD2. Germline V lookup: CDR1 MGHDK, CDR2 SYGVNS. The junction had 10 bases not matched to a gene; V was cut back by 3 bases and J by 8 bases. CDR3 size: 15 residues. The CDR3 here is CASSDPDGGAFTQYF. The CDR3 nucleotides are TGTGCCAGCAGTGATCCGGACGGGGGGGCCTTTACGCAGTATTTT.

V is TRBV11-2 and J is TRBJ1-4; the D is unclear. Germline CDR1 and CDR2: SGHAT and FQNNGV. This CDR3 region has 14 residues. V dropped 5 bases and J dropped 9 bases, with 16 bases sitting between them. Here the CDR3 DNA reads TGTGCCAGCAGCCCCAGCGAGCCCTCGCAAAAACTGTTTTTT. Its protein product is CASSPSEPSQKLFF.

This rearrangement joins TRBV10-1 to TRBJ1-4; 10 bases align to TRBD1. In germline, CDR1 is WNHNN, CDR2 SYGVQD (reference sequence). The V and J ends lost 6 bases and 0 bases, in that order; junction bases with no gene match: 10. The CDR3 sequence is 18 residues long. The CDR3 loop reads CASREGTGEFATNEKLFF. The CDR3 DNA is TGCGCCAGCAGAGAGGGGACAGGGGAGTTCGCAACTAATGAAAAACTGTTTTTT.

This chain links TRBV12-3 or TRBV12-4 with TRBJ2-1, with TRBD2 identical over 7 bases. Trimming took 6 bases from V and 12 from J; bases not matched to a gene: 11. The CDR3 extends over 13 amino acids. The CDR3 DNA follows: TGTGCCAGCAGCACTCTAACCGGGGGGTCGCAGTTCTTC. Its protein product is CASSTLTGGSQFF.

The chain combines TRBV5-4 with TRBJ1-4; 11 bases are shared with TRBD1. Germline V lookup: CDR1 SGHNT, CDR2 YYREEE (reference sequence). J gave up 4 bases and V 4 bases, and 9 bases lay outside the gene matches. The CDR3 contains 17 residues. Here the CDR3 reads CASSRGGQGVINEKLFF. The CDR3, as DNA: TGTGCCAGCAGCCGGGGGGGACAGGGGGTCATTAATGAAAAACTGTTTTTT.

This clone was picked up one time. V is TRBV29-1 and J is TRBJ2-5; 9 nucleotides match TRBD1. The length of the CDR3 is 12 residues. With 6 bases clipped from V and 2 bases from J, the junction kept 1 base outside the gene matches. Per the germline V gene, CDR1 is SQVTM and CDR2 is ANQGSEA. The CDR3 spells CSVDRGQETQYF. For the CDR3, the DNA is TGCAGCGTGGACAGGGGTCAAGAGACCCAGTACTTC.

The chain is built from TRBV5-1 and TRBJ2-1; 11 nucleotides align to TRBD2. Germline V gene sequence: CDR1 SGHRS, CDR2 YFSETQ. CDR3 length: 16 residues. Unmatched junction bases numbered 6, after V lost 4 bases and J lost 3 bases. In DNA, the CDR3 is TGCGCCAGCAGCGCCTCTAGCGGGGGGCGCTACAATGAGCAGTTCTTC. Protein: CASSASSGGRYNEQFF.

The chain joins TRBV18 to TRBJ1-1; unclear D gene. Germline lookup yields CDR1 KGHSH and CDR2 LQKENI. V was pared by 4 bases and J by 3 bases, with 6 bases between. The CDR3 runs 12 residues. Here the CDR3 reads CASSLSDTEAFF. The CDR3 DNA is TGTGCCAGCTCACTGTCGGACACTGAAGCTTTCTTT.

The chain couples TRBV7-2 to TRBJ2-1, with 8 nucleotides matching TRBD2. Germline trimming cut 0 bases from V and 2 bases from J; bases unmatched to any gene: 3. Germline values: CDR1 SGHTA, CDR2 FQGNSA. This CDR3 has 16 residues. The CDR3 here is CASSLASGETYNEQFF. CDR3 nucleotides: TGTGCCAGCAGCTTAGCTAGCGGGGAAACCTACAATGAGCAGTTCTTC.

The chain employs TRBV5-1 and TRBJ1-1; D unresolved. The V gene's germline CDR1 is SGHRS and CDR2 YFSETQ. The germline V and J ends were trimmed by 2 bases and 4 bases, with 6 bases remaining between them. The CDR3 runs to 12 residues. The CDR3 sequence is CASSFPGTEAFF. As DNA, the CDR3 is TGCGCCAGCAGCTTCCCAGGCACTGAAGCTTTCTTT.

The V call is TRBV9, the J call TRBJ1-5, with 9 bases fitting TRBD1. The CDR3 contains 15 residues. CDR1 is SGDLS, CDR2 YYNGEE, per germline. The V gene end was trimmed by 2 bases and the J gene end by 5 bases; junction bases not matched to a gene: 5. The CDR3 region has the DNA TGTGCCAGCAGCGTCACAGGGGGCGCGGATCAGCCCCAGCATTTT. This translates into CASSVTGGADQPQHF.

The V and J genes are TRBV11-2 and TRBJ2-3, with D possibly TRBD2 on 5 matching bases. There are 17 residues in the CDR3. CDR1 is SGHAT, CDR2 FQNNGV, per germline. V dropped 0 bases and J dropped 0 bases, with 13 bases sitting between them. The CDR3 nucleotides are TGTGCCAGCAGCTTAGATCGAGGGCAGCCGAGCACAGATACGCAGTATTTT. It is translated as CASSLDRGQPSTDTQYF.

The rearrangement uses TRBV5-4 and TRBJ2-3; TRBD2 matches 9 bases. The junction had 3 bases not matched to a gene; V was cut back by 0 bases and J by 1 base. The CDR3 covers 16 residues. CDR1 and CDR2 (germline): SGHNT, YYREEE (reference sequence). The CDR3 nucleotides read TGTGCCAGCAGCTTGGAGGCGGGGGGGGGCACAGATACGCAGTATTTT. This encodes CASSLEAGGGTDTQYF.

V and J are TRBV6-5 and TRBJ1-4; D gene unclear. Deletions cut 6 bases from V and 1 base from J, with 9 bases between. The CDR3 is 14 amino acids. Per the germline V gene, CDR1 is MNHEY and CDR2 is SVGAGI. CDR3 residues: CASSPYRTNEKLFF. CDR3 sequence (DNA): TGTGCCAGCAGCCCCTACCGAACTAATGAAAAACTGTTTTTT.

The CDR3 DNA follows: TGTGCCAGCAGCTTGGGTATTACACAGGGGACAGGCGGCTACACCTTC. As protein: CASSLGITQGTGGYTF. V and J are TRBV5-4 and TRBJ1-2; 8 nucleotides line up with TRBD1. The V gene end was trimmed by 0 bases and the J gene end by 8 bases; junction bases not matched to a gene: 12. The CDR3 length is 16 residues. The V gene's germline CDR1 is SGHNT and CDR2 YYREEE (reference sequence).

This clone was seen only a few times. The V call is TRBV3-1 (or the pseudogene TRBV3-2), the J call TRBJ2-6; 9 bases line up with TRBD1. The CDR3 consists of 18 residues. V shed 3 bases, J shed 0 bases, and the junction held 6 bases outside the gene matches. Germline CDR1 and CDR2: LGHDT and YNNKEL (reference sequence). In DNA, the CDR3 is TGTGCCAGCAGCCAGGGGACAGGGCGCCTCTCTGGGGCCAACGTCCTGACTTTC. As protein: CASSQGTGRLSGANVLTF.

The chain joins TRBV27 to TRBJ1-2, with TRBD1 matching 10 bases. The CDR3 runs to 17 residues. The germline gives CDR1 MNHEY, CDR2 SMNVEV (reference sequence). Unmatched junction bases numbered 11, after V lost 2 bases and J lost 5 bases. Here the CDR3 DNA reads TGTGCCAGCAGTTTAGTGGGACAGGGGTCTACGCATTATGGCTACACCTTC. The encoded protein is CASSLVGQGSTHYGYTF.

The chain recombines TRBV7-9 with TRBJ1-3, with D hard to call. CDR3 length: 14 amino acids. The germline V gene encodes CDR1 SEHNR and CDR2 FQNEAQ (reference sequence). V was trimmed by 2 bases and J by 0 bases, leaving 5 bases between them. CDR3 sequence: CASSLLNSGNTIYF. CDR3 in DNA: TGTGCCAGCAGCTTACTTAACTCTGGAAACACCATATATTTT.